This T cell receptor (beta chain) is drawn from a study of T cells in Graves' hyperthyroidism and ophthalmopathy. At the level of the study: Peripheral blood samples were taken at initial diagnosis, prior to any treatment.

From RNA transcripts, TCR beta CDR3 regions were amplified. Carried out on the TCR CDR3, a first-round RT-PCR used the HTBI primer set. TCRdb redid the calling of the multiplex PCR reads with MiXCR, one entry per CDR3 protein. The table has approximately 610,000 distinct CDR3 sequences, around 15% seen once; the top ten hold 4.3%. Study-wide results and caveats: Most thyroid-expanded clonotypes above 0.001 were also found in blood.

This clonotype was recorded at least ten times. Its antigen is still unknown. V lost 7 bases to trimming and J lost 5 bases; unmatched junction nucleotides: 12. The CDR3 runs to 15 residues. Germline assignment: CDR1 MNHEY and CDR2 SVGEGT. In making diagnoses, clinical symptoms, serum thyroxine and TRAb, thyroid ultrasound and orbital computed tomography were all used. This TCR was sampled from a woman in her thirties or forties with Graves' ophthalmopathy. Sequencing was carried out using blood. V and J are TRBV6-2 or TRBV6-3 and TRBJ2-7; TRBD2 aligns across 9 bases. The CDR3 spells CASTPRVAGAHEQYF. The CDR3 coding sequence is TGTGCCAGCACTCCAAGAGTAGCGGGAGCCCACGAGCAGTACTTC.